One sample yielded the 8 T cell receptor beta chains listed below, sequenced in a study of T-cell memory formation after mild COVID-19. TCRdb recomputed calls from the 5' RACE reads with MiXCR, one row per CDR3 protein. Among about 260,000 distinct CDR3 sequences listed, around 8% were seen once. Material for sequencing was PBMCs or a T cell subset sorted from them (not recorded which). The receptor set was obtained from a man younger than 35 who had mild COVID-19 (a few samples of this study predate the infection). Cell type and time point are not known.

This clonotype was counted many times. This sequence joins TRBV6-5 and TRBJ1-3; D is undetermined. This CDR3 spans 15 amino acids. V dropped 2 bases and J dropped 0 bases, with 8 bases sitting between them. Germline V lookup: CDR1 MNHEY, CDR2 SVGAGI. CDR3 nucleotide sequence: TGTGCCAGCAGTTACAAAGGCGACTCTGGAAACACCATATATTTT. Protein sequence: CASSYKGDSGNTIYF.

This clonotype was observed a few times. This rearrangement joins TRBV4-3 to TRBJ1-1, with D possibly matching TRBD1 (5 bases). V lost 4 bases, J lost 0 bases, and 12 bases lay in between. The CDR3 extends over 15 amino acids. In germline, CDR1 is LGHNA, CDR2 YSLEER. CDR3 sequence reads: CASSRGQIMNTEAFF. As DNA, the CDR3 is TGCGCCAGCAGCCGAGGACAAATAATGAACACTGAAGCTTTCTTT.

Only a few counts were recorded for this clonotype. The chain couples TRBV7-2 to TRBJ2-1; 8 bases line up with TRBD2. With 5 bases clipped from V and 7 bases from J, the junction kept 7 bases outside the gene matches. The germline V gene has CDR1 SGHTA and CDR2 FQGNSA. The CDR3 totals 14 residues. The CDR3 protein is CASSPGGDGNEQFF. CDR3 nucleotide sequence: TGTGCCAGCAGCCCCGGGGGGGATGGTAATGAGCAGTTCTTC. Filled out from reference TRBV7-2 and TRBJ2-1, the complete variable domain reads GAGVSQSPSNKVTEKGKDVELRCDPISGHTALYWYRQSLGQGLEFLIYFQGNSAPDKSGLPSDRFSAERTGGSVSTLTIQRTQQEDSAVYLCASSPGGDGNEQFFGPGTRLTVL.

This chain links TRBV5-6 with TRBJ1-1, with a weak D call TRBD1 (5 bases). Between the trimmed V and J ends, which lost 6 bases and 1 base, there was a span of 16 bases. There are 15 residues in the CDR3. CDR1 is SGHDT and CDR2 is YYEEEE in the germline V gene. Here the CDR3 DNA reads TGTGCCAGCAACCTCTGGGGGTACTGGAACACTGAAGCTTTCTTT. Translation: CASNLWGYWNTEAFF.

This clonotype was seen many times. The chain couples TRBV6-1 to TRBJ2-1, with 7 bases that match TRBD2. CDR3 length: 15 amino acids. Trimming at V came to 5 bases and at J to 6 bases, leaving 10 bases not matched to a gene. Germline assignment: CDR1 MNHNS and CDR2 SASEGT. CDR3: CASSRQERGFNEQFF. The CDR3 DNA follows: TGTGCCAGCAGTCGCCAGGAGCGGGGCTTCAATGAGCAGTTCTTC.

The chain combines TRBV7-3 with TRBJ2-2, with D perhaps TRBD1 (6 bases). CDR1 SGHTA and CDR2 FQGTGA come from the germline V gene. The CDR3 is 14 amino acids. V dropped 6 bases and J dropped 7 bases, with 15 bases sitting between them. CDR3 in DNA: TGTGCCAGCAGACAGGGACAAGGTGGCGGGGAGCTGTTTTTT. This sequence encodes CASRQGQGGGELFF.

In its sample, this clonotype was seen many times. The chain recombines TRBV5-1 with TRBJ2-5, with 11 bases aligning to TRBD2. J gave up 5 bases and V 0 bases, and 0 bases lay outside the gene matches. The CDR3 extends over 14 amino acids. Germline values: CDR1 SGHRS, CDR2 YFSETQ. The CDR3 is CASSLGTSGETQYF. CDR3 bases: TGCGCCAGCAGCTTGGGGACTAGCGGGGAGACCCAGTACTTC.

The chain couples TRBV4-1 to TRBJ1-5, with a tentative D call TRBD1 (6 bases). The CDR3 has 17 residues. Per germline, CDR1 MGHRA and CDR2 YSYEKL. Trimming took off 0 bases at V and 0 bases at J, with 12 bases between the two ends. CDR3: CASSQDRGDSSNQPQHF. In nucleotides, the CDR3 is TGCGCCAGCAGCCAAGATAGGGGGGATAGTAGCAATCAGCCCCAGCATTTT.